Below are 3 T cell receptor beta chains sequenced from a single sample in a study of OX40 agonist ivuxolimab in advanced cancers. Generated by immunoSEQ multiplex PCR, the TCRdb table keeps only in-frame clones and is missing some. In the table there are more than 80,000 clones, 90% of which are singletons. The sample in question was CD4+ or CD8+ T cells sorted from blood, obtained in a trial of the OX40 agonist ivuxolimab. The source is an adult with an advanced solid tumor such as melanoma, head and neck, liver or kidney cancer.

The chain joins TRBV6-1 to TRBJ1-1, with TRBD1 matching 8 bases. Germline CDR1 and CDR2: MNHNS and SASEGT. The length of the CDR3 is 13 residues. Trimming at V came to 6 bases and at J to 5 bases, leaving 5 bases not matched to a gene. Written as DNA, the CDR3 is TGTGCCAGCAGCCTACAGGGGGGAACTGAAGCTTTCTTT. It translates to CASSLQGGTEAFF.

The J gene is TRBJ1-3, the V gene TRBV7-2, with 9 bases identical to TRBD1. CDR1 and CDR2 from the germline V gene are SGHTA and FQGNSA. V lost 2 bases and J lost 1; bases outside the gene matches: 9. The CDR3 loop spans 18 amino acids. CDR3 sequence reads: CASSLRWGTGSSGNTIYF. The CDR3 DNA reads as TGTGCCAGCAGCTTAAGGTGGGGGACAGGGTCATCTGGAAACACCATATATTTT.

This chain links TRBV27 with TRBJ2-7; perhaps TRBD1 as D (6 bases). V lost 3 bases, J lost 3 bases, and 12 bases lay in between. Germline CDR1 MNHEY, CDR2 SMNVEV (reference sequence). This CDR3 contains 14 residues. In nucleotides, the CDR3 is TGTGCCAGCAGTTTTAACAGGGATTACTACGAGCAGTACTTC. It specifies CASSFNRDYYEQYF.